This T cell receptor (beta chain) was profiled in a study of blood T cell repertoires in COVID-19. Overall study: Sources were T cells, B-cell-depleted T cells, or PBMCs; the material itself was cDNA or gDNA.

The repertoire was sequenced with immunoSEQ multiplex PCR; TCRdb's copy has only in-frame clones and lacks some. The sample carries more than 300,000 clones, roughly 91% recorded once. This CDR3 has 16 residues. Trimming took 4 bases from V and 3 from J; bases not matched to a gene: 9. Per the germline V gene, CDR1 is MDHEN and CDR2 is SYDVKM. The receptor's source is a woman aged 18 to 35 who had recovered from COVID-19. Sequences were obtained from PBMCs or T cells enriched from blood (not recorded which). The chain has TRBV28 and TRBJ1-2; 9 positions agree with TRBD1. CDR3 bases: TGTGCCAGCAGTTCCGCCCGGGACAGGGTTTACTATGGCTACACCTTC. It encodes CASSSARDRVYYGYTF.